A single sample is the source of the 31 T cell receptor beta chains below, sequenced in a study of blood T cell repertoires in COVID-19. TCRdb's table, derived via immunoSEQ multiplex PCR, lists solely in-frame clones and lacks some. The profile covers a few hundred thousand clones, with roughly 87% appearing a single time and 2.5% to 3.5% taken by the ten largest. Sequencing was performed on PBMCs or T cells enriched from blood (not recorded which). The receptors come from a woman in her twenties or thirties who had recovered from COVID-19.

J is TRBJ1-6 and V is TRBV4-2; D may be TRBD1 (5 bases). Germline CDR1 LGHNA, CDR2 YNFKEQ. The CDR3 is 15 residues long. Trimming took off 1 base at V and 5 bases at J, with 9 bases between the two ends. The chain's CDR3 is CASSQGQGHNSPLHF. CDR3 nucleotide sequence: TGTGCCAGCAGCCAAGGTCAGGGTCATAATTCACCCCTCCACTTT.

J is TRBJ1-2 and V is TRBV5-1; weak D call: TRBD1 (5 bases). This CDR3 is 13 amino acids long. CDR1 and CDR2 (germline): SGHRS, YFSETQ. Trimming left V 4 bases short and J 3 bases short, with 10 bases between. Written as DNA, the CDR3 is TGCGCCAGCAGCCCGGACACCGACTATGGCTACACCTTC. Protein sequence: CASSPDTDYGYTF.

The rearrangement joins TRBV5-1 to TRBJ1-1; TRBD1 might be the D (5 bases). Germline-derived CDR1 and CDR2 are SGHRS and YFSETQ. The V end lost 4 bases, the J end lost 4 bases, and 11 bases lay between the germline ends. The CDR3 is 13 residues long. This CDR3 reads CASSQGGGTEAFF. The CDR3 DNA is TGCGCCAGCAGCCAGGGAGGAGGCACTGAAGCTTTCTTT.

This clone was found once. The V call is TRBV27, the J call TRBJ2-7; D perhaps matches TRBD2 (6 bases). Trimming removed 5 bases at V and 0 bases at J, with 20 bases between. CDR1 is MNHEY, CDR2 SMNVEV, per germline (reference sequence). This CDR3 spans 17 amino acids. CDR3 loop: CASSPTRGAGSSYEQYF. The DNA of the CDR3 is TGTGCCAGCAGTCCGACGAGAGGGGCGGGGAGCTCCTACGAGCAGTACTTC.

The CDR3 DNA reads as TGCGCCAGCAGCACTGACGGACAGGGACCGAACACTGAAGCTTTCTTT. Translating gives CASSTDGQGPNTEAFF. This chain uses TRBV5-1 with TRBJ1-1; 8 nucleotides line up with TRBD1. V was clipped by 4 bases and J by 1 base; unmatched bases: 9. The germline CDR1 and CDR2 sequences are SGHRS and YFSETQ. The CDR3 has 16 amino acids.

This clone came up once. The chain is built from TRBV12-5 and TRBJ1-2; possibly TRBD1 for D (6 bases). The V gene's germline CDR1 is LGHNT and CDR2 FRNRAP. V lost 8 bases and J 3 bases, leaving 7 bases between the germline ends. This CDR3 has 11 amino acids. The CDR3 region has the DNA TGTGCTAGTTACAGGGACTATGGCTACACCTTC. It translates to CASYRDYGYTF.

The chain links TRBV18 to TRBJ1-2; 7 bases are shared with TRBD1. The trim removed 0 bases at V and 4 bases at J, leaving 8 bases unmatched. CDR3 length equals 16 residues. Germline CDR1 reads KGHSH; CDR2 reads LQKENI. CDR3 sequence reads: CASSPPQYRGAYGYTF. Written as DNA, the CDR3 is TGTGCCAGCTCACCACCTCAATACAGGGGAGCCTATGGCTACACCTTC.

The genes are TRBV7-6 and TRBJ2-2, with 8 bases that match TRBD2. Germline-derived CDR1 and CDR2 are SGHVS and FNYEAQ. Germline trimming cut 5 bases from V and 7 bases from J; bases unmatched to any gene: 12. This CDR3 is built from 16 residues. Here the CDR3 DNA reads TGTGCCAGCAGCGAGCTCAGCGGGAGTTTGCACGGGGAGCTGTTTTTT. Encoded protein: CASSELSGSLHGELFF. Together with reference TRBV7-6 and TRBJ2-2, the CDR3 gives the full variable domain: GAGVSQSPRYKVTKRGQDVALRCDPISGHVSLYWYRQALGQGPEFLTYFNYEAQQDKSGLPNDRFSAERPEGSISTLTIQRTEQRDSAMYRCASSELSGSLHGELFFGEGSRLTVL.

The sample holds a few counts of this clone. The chain has TRBV27 and TRBJ2-7; 11 bases match TRBD2. The CDR3 is made up of 14 amino acids. CDR1 and CDR2 (germline): MNHEY, SMNVEV (reference sequence). V was clipped by 4 bases and J by 7 bases; unmatched bases: 6. CDR3 in amino acids: CASSWLAGGEEQYF. The CDR3 DNA is TGTGCCAGCAGTTGGCTAGCGGGAGGTGAAGAGCAGTACTTC.

The chain carries TRBV19 and TRBJ1-2; 10 bases map to TRBD1. J was trimmed by 4 bases and V by 5 bases; bases with no gene match: 7. Looked up from germline, CDR1 is LNHDA and CDR2 is SQIVND (reference sequence). CDR3 length: 15 residues. The CDR3 sequence is CASSPSGTGVYGYTF. CDR3 in DNA: TGTGCCAGTAGTCCCTCTGGGACAGGGGTCTATGGCTACACCTTC.

This chain links TRBV4-1 with TRBJ1-4; D uncertain. The V gene lost 4 bases and the J gene lost 0 bases, with 12 bases spanning the gap. Germline V gene lookup returns CDR1 MGHRA and CDR2 YSYEKL. There are 16 residues in the CDR3. This CDR3 reads CASSPYYQATNEKLFF. DNA of the CDR3: TGCGCCAGCAGCCCCTACTACCAAGCAACTAATGAAAAACTGTTTTTT.

The rearrangement joins TRBV2 to TRBJ1-1; D gene ambiguous. Trimming removed 2 bases from V and 8 bases from J, with 9 bases in between. The CDR3 has 12 residues. CDR1 is SNHLY, CDR2 FYNNEI, per germline. CDR3 region: CASSEQNREAFF. CDR3 sequence (DNA): TGTGCCAGCAGTGAACAGAACAGAGAAGCTTTCTTT.

The V and J genes are TRBV4-1 and TRBJ1-3, with D uncertain. Per the germline V gene, CDR1 is MGHRA and CDR2 is YSYEKL. The CDR3 length is 17 residues. The ends were cut back, 5 bases at V and 0 bases at J, with 17 bases in the middle. The CDR3 nucleotides read TGCGCCAGCAGCTTACGGGGTTCGACGAGCTCTGGAAACACCATATATTTT. The encoded protein is CASSLRGSTSSGNTIYF.

This clone has only one observation. The chain carries TRBV2 and TRBJ2-5; D is perhaps TRBD2 (6 bases). V was shortened by 4 bases and J by 2 bases, with 20 bases between the two germline ends. This CDR3 region has 17 residues. Germline V gene sequence: CDR1 SNHLY, CDR2 FYNNEI. The CDR3 DNA follows: TGTGCCAGCAGTGGGGGCTTGGGGATCGCGGGGCAAGAGACCCAGTACTTC. Translating it yields CASSGGLGIAGQETQYF.

This clone has just a few counts. V usage is TRBV5-1 and J usage is TRBJ2-1, with 8 bases matching TRBD2. The length of the CDR3 is 16 residues. Looked up from germline, CDR1 is SGHRS and CDR2 is YFSETQ. V gave up 4 bases and J gave up 6 bases; unmatched junction bases: 12. In nucleotides, the CDR3 is TGCGCCAGCAGCGCTTCTGGGACTAGTCTCATCAATGAGCAGTTCTTC. The encoded protein is CASSASGTSLINEQFF.

The CDR3 DNA follows: TGCGCCAGCAGCCTCGGAGGACCGTCCACCGGGGAGCTGTTTTTT. Translating it yields CASSLGGPSTGELFF. This sequence joins TRBV4-1 and TRBJ2-2, with D perhaps matching TRBD2 (5 bases). Germline V CDR1 and CDR2: MGHRA, YSYEKL. The CDR3 runs 15 residues. The V gene lost 4 bases and the J gene lost 4 bases, with 13 bases spanning the gap.

This clone was seen a few times. V is TRBV4-1 and J is TRBJ1-2, with 12 bases that match TRBD1. This CDR3 comprises 17 residues. In germline, CDR1 is MGHRA, CDR2 YSYEKL. The ends lost 0 bases at V and 8 bases at J; junction bases unmatched: 10. CDR3 sequence reads: CASSQDWGTGGADGYTF. The CDR3 DNA follows: TGCGCCAGCAGCCAAGATTGGGGGACAGGGGGCGCCGACGGCTACACCTTC.

The gene calls are TRBV5-1 and TRBJ1-1; D remains unclear. Per the germline V gene, CDR1 is SGHRS and CDR2 is YFSETQ. This CDR3 has 14 amino acids. V lost 0 bases and J lost 3, with 9 bases in between. The CDR3 protein is CASSLGVMDTEAFF. DNA of the CDR3: TGCGCCAGCAGCTTGGGAGTGATGGACACTGAAGCTTTCTTT.

The CDR3 nucleotides are TGTGCCAGCAGCCAAGAGTCGGGGGGACCCGAGCAGTACTTC. Translation: CASSQESGGPEQYF. The chain links TRBV4-2 to TRBJ2-7; 7 nucleotides line up with TRBD2. The CDR3 is made up of 14 amino acids. V gave up 0 bases and J gave up 6 bases; unmatched junction bases: 5. Germline V lookup: CDR1 LGHNA, CDR2 YNFKEQ.

Here the CDR3 DNA reads TGTGCCAGCAGCGTAGATGGGAGGAGCTACACCTTC. Amino acid sequence: CASSVDGRSYTF. The chain joins TRBV9 to TRBJ1-2; D call uncertain. Trimming took off 0 bases at V and 9 bases at J, with 9 bases between the two ends. The CDR3 runs 12 residues. Germline V gene sequence: CDR1 SGDLS, CDR2 YYNGEE. Full variable domain (missing parts from reference TRBV9 and TRBJ1-2): DSGVTQTPKHLITATGQRVTLRCSPRSGDLSVYWYQQSLDQGLQFLIQYYNGEERAKGNILERFSAQQFPDLHSELNLSSLELGDSALYFCASSVDGRSYTFGSGTRLTVV.

This clone was seen more than once but under ten times. The chain links TRBV11-3 to TRBJ2-1; 7 bases line up with TRBD1. This CDR3 comprises 14 residues. Germline-derived CDR1 and CDR2 are SGHNT and YENEEA. The ends lost 0 bases at V and 8 bases at J; junction bases unmatched: 4. The CDR3 sequence is CASSLDAGGDEQFF. The CDR3, as DNA: TGTGCCAGCAGCTTAGACGCAGGGGGTGATGAGCAGTTCTTC.

The table lists this clone with many counts. The V gene is TRBV27, the J gene TRBJ1-2; 7 bases agree with TRBD1. The CDR3 consists of 13 residues. Unmatched junction bases numbered 8, after V lost 3 bases and J lost 10 bases. Germline CDR1 and CDR2: MNHEY and SMNVEV (reference sequence). The CDR3 loop reads CASSLNRGKNYTF. CDR3 in DNA: TGTGCCAGCAGTTTGAACAGGGGAAAAAACTACACCTTC.

The chain couples TRBV5-1 to TRBJ2-1; D gene unclear. The CDR3 is made up of 15 amino acids. V lost 3 bases and J lost 1, with 11 bases in between. Germline V lookup: CDR1 SGHRS, CDR2 YFSETQ. The CDR3 nucleotides read TGCGCCAGCAGCTCTTTAGATCCTTCCTACAATGAGCAGTTCTTC. Translation: CASSSLDPSYNEQFF.

The chain recombines TRBV2 with TRBJ2-3; TRBD2 matches at 13 bases. Germline CDR1 and CDR2: SNHLY and FYNNEI. V shed 8 bases, J shed 6 bases, and the junction held 8 bases outside the gene matches. The CDR3 runs 15 residues. CDR3 nucleotides: TGTGCCAGCGGCGGACTAGCGGGAGATCCGGATACGCAGTATTTT. This codes for CASGGLAGDPDTQYF.

This chain connects TRBV6-1 to TRBJ1-2, with 7 bases fitting TRBD1. The J segment lost 6 bases and the V segment lost 3 bases, leaving 4 bases of the junction unmatched. This CDR3 comprises 13 residues. Germline V CDR1 and CDR2: MNHNS, SASEGT. The CDR3 DNA sequence: TGTGCCAGCAGTGATGGCAGGGGGGATGGCTACACCTTC. Protein: CASSDGRGDGYTF.

This sequence joins TRBV28 and TRBJ1-4; 7 bases are a match to TRBD1. This CDR3 has 15 amino acids. The ends lost 7 bases at V and 8 bases at J; junction bases unmatched: 13. Germline lookup yields CDR1 MDHEN and CDR2 SYDVKM. The CDR3 region is CASTFPGTEGEKLFF. DNA of the CDR3: TGTGCCAGCACCTTCCCCGGGACAGAGGGCGAAAAACTGTTTTTT.

The chain couples TRBV5-1 to TRBJ1-1; D ambiguous. CDR3 length: 15 amino acids. CDR1 is SGHRS, CDR2 YFSETQ, per germline. The V gene lost 3 bases and the J gene lost 1 base, with 13 bases spanning the gap. CDR3: CASSSLGSGNTEAFF. CDR3 DNA sequence: TGCGCCAGCAGCTCTCTCGGTTCGGGGAACACTGAAGCTTTCTTT.

Ten or more counts support this clone. The chain links TRBV6-5 to TRBJ2-2, with 8 positions matching TRBD1. With 6 bases clipped from V and 7 bases from J, the junction kept 10 bases outside the gene matches. Germline V gene sequence: CDR1 MNHEY, CDR2 SVGAGI. The CDR3 is made up of 15 amino acids. The CDR3 region has the DNA TGTGCCAGCAGCACCGGACAGGGCGGTGGCGGGGAGCTGTTTTTT. As protein: CASSTGQGGGGELFF.

The V gene is TRBV28, the J gene TRBJ1-2; D is possibly TRBD1 (5 bases). Germline V gene lookup returns CDR1 MDHEN and CDR2 SYDVKM. Trimming left V 5 bases short and J 3 bases short, with 19 bases between. The CDR3 sequence is 16 residues long. The CDR3 here is CASSLRQGRFDYGYTF. The DNA of the CDR3 is TGTGCCAGCAGTCTACGTCAGGGAAGGTTTGACTATGGCTACACCTTC.

CDR3 sequence reads: CASSPTSPDTQYF. In DNA, the CDR3 is TGTGCCAGCAGCCCGACTAGCCCGGATACGCAGTATTTT. The chain links TRBV13 to TRBJ2-3, with 7 nucleotides matching TRBD2. CDR1 is PRHDT and CDR2 is FYEKMQ in the germline V gene (reference sequence). J was trimmed by 6 bases and V by 5 bases; bases with no gene match: 5. This CDR3 is 13 amino acids long.

This chain uses TRBV21-1 with TRBJ1-5. TRBV21-1 is termed a pseudogene. The CDR3 contains 16 residues. The CDR3 bases are TGTGCCAGCAGCGCCATCTGGGGGGGACGGCGGCAGCCCCAGCATTTT. The encoded protein is CASSAIWGGRRQPQHF.